These 6 T cell receptor beta chains were all obtained from the same sample, sequenced in a study of T cell responses to AZD1222 COVID-19 vaccine. TCRdb's table, derived via immunoSEQ multiplex PCR, lists solely in-frame clones and lacks some. This sample has 65,000 to 75,000 clones; 84% occur once, and the top ten carry about 20%. The specimen comprised peripheral blood, sampled on day 0 of AZD1222 vaccination. The receptors originated from an adult in good health.

The chain uses TRBV3-1 (or the pseudogene TRBV3-2) and TRBJ1-3; maybe TRBD1 (6 bases). The CDR3 spans 16 residues. V was clipped by 4 bases and J by 3 bases, with 16 bases between them. Germline V gene sequence: CDR1 LGHDT, CDR2 YNNKEL (reference sequence). CDR3 region: CASSRSTGLSGNTIYF. The CDR3 bases are TGTGCCAGCAGCCGCTCAACAGGGTTGAGTGGAAACACCATATATTTT.

V gene TRBV6-5 combines with J gene TRBJ1-1; D is uncertain. Trimming stripped 6 bases from V and 4 bases from J, with 15 bases between. CDR3 length: 14 residues. Germline V gene data show CDR1 as MNHEY and CDR2 as SVGAGI. In DNA form, the CDR3 reads TGTGCCAGCAGCGTACTGCGGTTGAGCACTGAAGCTTTCTTT. Its protein product is CASSVLRLSTEAFF.

This chain connects TRBV28 to TRBJ1-3; D unclear. This CDR3 has 13 residues. Germline CDR1 MDHEN, CDR2 SYDVKM. The V and J ends lost 7 bases and 3 bases respectively, with 10 bases between them. In nucleotides, the CDR3 is TGTGCCAGCACCACTGGGGTTGGAAACACCATATATTTT. The encoded protein is CASTTGVGNTIYF.

This sequence joins TRBV7-8 and TRBJ2-3, with D perhaps being TRBD1 or TRBD2 (5 bases each). The V end was cut by 2 bases, the J end by 2 bases, with 8 bases between. The CDR3 has 14 residues. Germline V CDR1 and CDR2: SGHVS, FQNEAQ. The CDR3 region has the DNA TGTGCCAGCAGCTTATTGGGGGTCACAGATACGCAGTATTTT. It codes for CASSLLGVTDTQYF.

The J gene is TRBJ2-3, the V gene TRBV5-6; 11 bases map to TRBD2. The V gene's germline CDR1 is SGHDT and CDR2 YYEEEE. V shed 2 bases and J 6 bases; nucleotides not matched to a gene: 8. CDR3 length equals 16 residues. Here the CDR3 DNA reads TGTGCCAGCAGCTTATTAGCGGGGGGGAATTTGGATACGCAGTATTTT. Residues: CASSLLAGGNLDTQYF.

J is TRBJ1-5 and V is TRBV19, with 10 bases that match TRBD1. The germline gives CDR1 LNHDA, CDR2 SQIVND (reference sequence). The CDR3 spans 14 residues. J gave up 10 bases and V 6 bases, and 9 bases lay outside the gene matches. The CDR3 loop is CASRKGTGVLPQHF. The CDR3 DNA follows: TGTGCCAGTAGGAAGGGGACAGGGGTTCTCCCCCAGCATTTT. The whole variable domain, filled in from reference TRBV19 and TRBJ1-5, reads DGGITQSPKYLFRKEGQNVTLSCEQNLNHDAMYWYRQDPGQGLRLIYYSQIVNDFQKGDIAEGYSVSREKKESFPLTVTSAQKNPTAFYLCASRKGTGVLPQHFGDGTRLSIL.